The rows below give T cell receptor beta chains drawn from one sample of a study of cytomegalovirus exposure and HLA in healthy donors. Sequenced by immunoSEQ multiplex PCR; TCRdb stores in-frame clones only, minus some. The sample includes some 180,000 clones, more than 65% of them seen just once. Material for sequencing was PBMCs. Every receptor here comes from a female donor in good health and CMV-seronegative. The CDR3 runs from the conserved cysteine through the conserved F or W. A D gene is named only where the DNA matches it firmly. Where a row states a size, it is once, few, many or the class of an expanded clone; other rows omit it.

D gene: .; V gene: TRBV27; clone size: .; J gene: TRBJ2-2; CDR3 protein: CASSQGHSNTGELFF; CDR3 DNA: TGTGCCAGCAGCCAGGGACACTCGAACACCGGGGAGCTGTTTTTT
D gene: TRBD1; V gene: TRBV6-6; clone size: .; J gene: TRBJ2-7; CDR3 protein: CASSYGDRVTYEQYF; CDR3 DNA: TGTGCCAGCAGTTACGGGGACAGGGTCACCTACGAGCAGTACTTC
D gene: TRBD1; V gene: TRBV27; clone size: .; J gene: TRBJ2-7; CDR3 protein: CASRLGQEIYEQYF; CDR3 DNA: TGTGCCAGCAGGCTCGGACAGGAGATCTACGAGCAGTACTTC
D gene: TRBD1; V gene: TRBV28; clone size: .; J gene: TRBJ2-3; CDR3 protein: CASSTTGEYADTQYF; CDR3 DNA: TGTGCCAGCAGTACCACAGGGGAATATGCAGATACGCAGTATTTT
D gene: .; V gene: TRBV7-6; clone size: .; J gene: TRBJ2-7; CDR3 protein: CASSRSGTGSYEQYF; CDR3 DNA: TGTGCCAGCAGCCGATCCGGAACAGGGTCCTACGAGCAGTACTTC
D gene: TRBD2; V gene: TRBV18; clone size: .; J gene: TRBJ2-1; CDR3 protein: CASSSPGLAVINEQFF; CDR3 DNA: TGTGCCAGCTCATCTCCGGGACTAGCGGTAATTAATGAGCAGTTCTTC
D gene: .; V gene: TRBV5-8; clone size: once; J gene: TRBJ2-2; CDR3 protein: CASSLPFLRGTGELFF; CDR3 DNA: TGTGCCAGCAGCTTGCCATTCCTACGGGGGACCGGGGAGCTGTTTTTT
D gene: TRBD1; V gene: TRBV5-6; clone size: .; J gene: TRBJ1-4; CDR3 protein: CASSSRDRATNEKLFF; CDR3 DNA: TGTGCCAGCAGCTCCCGGGACAGGGCGACTAATGAAAAACTGTTTTTT
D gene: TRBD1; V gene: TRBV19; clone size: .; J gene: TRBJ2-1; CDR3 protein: CASSQGTVYNEQFF; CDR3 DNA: TGTGCCAGTAGTCAAGGGACAGTCTACAATGAGCAGTTCTTC
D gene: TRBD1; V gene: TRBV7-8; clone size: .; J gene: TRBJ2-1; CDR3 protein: CASSLARQGAYNEQFF; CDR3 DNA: TGTGCCAGCAGCTTAGCGAGACAGGGGGCATACAATGAGCAGTTCTTC
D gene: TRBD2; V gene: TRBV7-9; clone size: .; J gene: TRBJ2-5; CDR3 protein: CASNRGLAGKQETQYF; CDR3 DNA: TGTGCCAGCAACAGAGGACTAGCGGGTAAACAAGAGACCCAGTACTTC
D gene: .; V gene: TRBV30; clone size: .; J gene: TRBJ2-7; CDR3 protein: CAWSVQLGHYEQYF; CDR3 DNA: TGTGCCTGGAGTGTACAACTAGGGCACTACGAGCAGTACTTC
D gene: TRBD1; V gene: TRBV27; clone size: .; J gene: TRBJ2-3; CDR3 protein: CASSPRDRESDTQYF; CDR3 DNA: TGTGCCAGCAGTCCCCGGGACAGGGAAAGCGATACGCAGTATTTT
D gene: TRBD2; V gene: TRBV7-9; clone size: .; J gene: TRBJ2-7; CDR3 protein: CASSAGTRGYEQYF; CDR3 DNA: TGTGCCAGCAGCGCCGGGACTAGAGGGTACGAGCAGTACTTC
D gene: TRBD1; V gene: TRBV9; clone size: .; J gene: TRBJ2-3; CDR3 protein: CASSTWDSPTSDTQYF; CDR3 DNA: TGTGCCAGCAGCACTTGGGACAGTCCTACCTCAGATACGCAGTATTTT
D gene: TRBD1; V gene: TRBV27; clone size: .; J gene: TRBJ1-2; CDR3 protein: CASSSWDRNYGYTF; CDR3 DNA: TGTGCCAGCAGTTCATGGGACAGAAACTATGGCTACACCTTC
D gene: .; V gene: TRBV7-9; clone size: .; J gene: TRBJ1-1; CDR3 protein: CSSSPRSGGNTEAFF; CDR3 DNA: TGTTCCAGCAGCCCTCGGAGCGGGGGGAACACTGAAGCTTTCTTT
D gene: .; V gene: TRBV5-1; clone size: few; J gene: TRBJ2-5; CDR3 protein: CSSSSTLCTGETQYF; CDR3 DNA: TGCTCCAGCAGCTCTACACTTTGCACGGGGGAGACCCAGTACTTC
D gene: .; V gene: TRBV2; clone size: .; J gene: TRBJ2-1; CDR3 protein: CASSPGGSGYNEQFF; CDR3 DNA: TGTGCCAGCAGTCCCGGTGGTAGCGGATACAATGAGCAGTTCTTC
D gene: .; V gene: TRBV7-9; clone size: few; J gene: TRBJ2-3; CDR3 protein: CASSQGTLGLTDTQYF; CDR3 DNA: TGTGCCAGCAGCCAAGGGACTTTAGGCCTCACAGATACGCAGTATTTT
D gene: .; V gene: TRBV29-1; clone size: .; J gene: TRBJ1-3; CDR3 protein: CSVVLLAGPSGNTIYF; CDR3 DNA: TGCAGCGTTGTGCTTTTGGCAGGCCCCTCTGGAAACACCATATATTTT
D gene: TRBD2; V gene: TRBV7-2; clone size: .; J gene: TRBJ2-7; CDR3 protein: CASSQAGGTSYEQYF; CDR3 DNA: TGTGCCAGCAGCCAAGCGGGGGGGACTAGCTACGAGCAGTACTTC
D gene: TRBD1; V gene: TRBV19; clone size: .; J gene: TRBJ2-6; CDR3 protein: CASSISDRAGANVLTF; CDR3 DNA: TGTGCCAGTAGTATATCCGACAGGGCTGGGGCCAACGTCCTGACTTTC
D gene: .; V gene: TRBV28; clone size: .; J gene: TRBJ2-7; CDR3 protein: CASSRTPGGGRPVEQYF; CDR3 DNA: TGTGCCAGCAGCCGTACCCCCGGGGGTGGTCGCCCGGTCGAGCAGTACTTC
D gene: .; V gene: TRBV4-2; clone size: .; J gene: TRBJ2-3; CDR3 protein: CASSQGGTSTDTQYF; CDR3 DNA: TGTGCCAGCAGCCAAGGTGGGACTAGCACAGATACGCAGTATTTT
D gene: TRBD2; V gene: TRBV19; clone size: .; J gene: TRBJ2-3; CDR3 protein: CASSRIAGGVADTQYF; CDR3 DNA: TGTGCCAGTAGTAGAATAGCGGGGGGAGTAGCAGATACGCAGTATTTT
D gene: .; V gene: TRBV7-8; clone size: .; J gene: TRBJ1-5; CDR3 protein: CASSSWGGMANQPQHF; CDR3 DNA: TGTGCCAGCAGCTCCTGGGGGGGGATGGCCAATCAGCCCCAGCATTTT
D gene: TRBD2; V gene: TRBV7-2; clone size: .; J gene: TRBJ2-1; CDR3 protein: CASITMAGAENEQFF; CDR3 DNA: TGTGCCAGCATCACAATGGCGGGAGCGGAGAATGAGCAGTTCTTC
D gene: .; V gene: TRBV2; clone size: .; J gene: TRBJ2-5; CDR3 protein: CASSAGIRETQYF; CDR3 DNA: TGTGCCAGCAGTGCCGGGATCCGGGAGACCCAGTACTTC
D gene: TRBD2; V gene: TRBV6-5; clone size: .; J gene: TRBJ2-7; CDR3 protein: CASSYLAGSYEQYF; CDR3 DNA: TGTGCCAGCAGTTACTTAGCGGGGTCCTACGAGCAGTACTTC
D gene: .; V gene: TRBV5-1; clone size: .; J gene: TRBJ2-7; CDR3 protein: CASSPMSRDNEQYF; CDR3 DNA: TGCGCCAGCAGCCCCATGTCCCGGGACAACGAGCAGTACTTC
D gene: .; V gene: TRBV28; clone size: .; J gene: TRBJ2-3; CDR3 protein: CASSRRGDTQYF; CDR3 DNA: TGTGCCAGCAGTCGACGGGGAGATACGCAGTATTTT
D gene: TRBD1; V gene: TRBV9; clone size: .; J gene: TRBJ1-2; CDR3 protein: CASSAGTGDGYTF; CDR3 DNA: TGTGCCAGCAGCGCCGGGACAGGCGATGGCTACACCTTC
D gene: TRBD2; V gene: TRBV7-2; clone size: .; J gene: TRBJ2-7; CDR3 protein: CASSFMSTSGFYEQYF; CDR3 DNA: TGTGCCAGCAGCTTTATGTCGACTAGCGGATTCTACGAGCAGTACTTC
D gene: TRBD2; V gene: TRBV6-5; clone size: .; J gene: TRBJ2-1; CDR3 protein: CASTMGLARDEQFF; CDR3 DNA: TGTGCCAGCACCATGGGACTAGCGAGGGATGAGCAGTTCTTC
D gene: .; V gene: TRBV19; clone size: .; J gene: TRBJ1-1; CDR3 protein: CASSIDQANTEAFF; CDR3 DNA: TGTGCCAGTAGTATAGATCAGGCGAACACTGAAGCTTTCTTT
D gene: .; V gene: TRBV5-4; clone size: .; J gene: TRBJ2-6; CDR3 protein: CASGLPGPGANVLTF; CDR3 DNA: TGTGCCAGCGGCCTTCCAGGGCCTGGGGCCAACGTCCTGACTTTC
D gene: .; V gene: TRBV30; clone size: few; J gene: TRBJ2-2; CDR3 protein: CGRGGNGELFF; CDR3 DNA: TGTGGTAGAGGGGGAAACGGGGAGCTGTTTTTT
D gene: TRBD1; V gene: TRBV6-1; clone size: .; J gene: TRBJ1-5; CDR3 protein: CASVDRVNGNQPQHF; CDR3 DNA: TGTGCCAGCGTTGACAGGGTTAACGGCAATCAGCCCCAGCATTTT
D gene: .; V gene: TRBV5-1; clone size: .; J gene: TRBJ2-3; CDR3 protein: CASSSLLAPITDTQYF; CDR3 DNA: TGCGCCAGCAGCTCGTTGCTAGCTCCAATCACAGATACGCAGTATTTT
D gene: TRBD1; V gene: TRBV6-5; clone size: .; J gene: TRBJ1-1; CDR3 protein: CASRPDRGRGTEAFF; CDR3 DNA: TGTGCCAGCAGGCCCGACAGGGGGCGAGGGACTGAAGCTTTCTTT
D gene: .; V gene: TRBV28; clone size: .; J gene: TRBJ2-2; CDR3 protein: CASSFGDSWNTGELFF; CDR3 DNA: TGTGCCAGCAGTTTTGGAGACAGTTGGAACACCGGGGAGCTGTTTTTT
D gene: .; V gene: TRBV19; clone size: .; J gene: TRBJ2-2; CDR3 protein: CASSIVATNTGELFF; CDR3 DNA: TGTGCCAGTAGTATAGTTGCGACGAACACCGGGGAGCTGTTTTTT
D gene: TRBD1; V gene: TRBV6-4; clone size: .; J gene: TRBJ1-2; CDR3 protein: CASRAGDREQANYGYTF; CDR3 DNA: TGTGCCAGCAGAGCCGGGGACAGGGAGCAAGCTAACTATGGCTACACCTTC
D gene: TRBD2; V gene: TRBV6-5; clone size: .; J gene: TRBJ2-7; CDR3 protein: CASSFPTSGGPNEQYF; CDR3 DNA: TGTGCCAGCAGTTTCCCGACTAGCGGAGGTCCAAACGAGCAGTACTTC